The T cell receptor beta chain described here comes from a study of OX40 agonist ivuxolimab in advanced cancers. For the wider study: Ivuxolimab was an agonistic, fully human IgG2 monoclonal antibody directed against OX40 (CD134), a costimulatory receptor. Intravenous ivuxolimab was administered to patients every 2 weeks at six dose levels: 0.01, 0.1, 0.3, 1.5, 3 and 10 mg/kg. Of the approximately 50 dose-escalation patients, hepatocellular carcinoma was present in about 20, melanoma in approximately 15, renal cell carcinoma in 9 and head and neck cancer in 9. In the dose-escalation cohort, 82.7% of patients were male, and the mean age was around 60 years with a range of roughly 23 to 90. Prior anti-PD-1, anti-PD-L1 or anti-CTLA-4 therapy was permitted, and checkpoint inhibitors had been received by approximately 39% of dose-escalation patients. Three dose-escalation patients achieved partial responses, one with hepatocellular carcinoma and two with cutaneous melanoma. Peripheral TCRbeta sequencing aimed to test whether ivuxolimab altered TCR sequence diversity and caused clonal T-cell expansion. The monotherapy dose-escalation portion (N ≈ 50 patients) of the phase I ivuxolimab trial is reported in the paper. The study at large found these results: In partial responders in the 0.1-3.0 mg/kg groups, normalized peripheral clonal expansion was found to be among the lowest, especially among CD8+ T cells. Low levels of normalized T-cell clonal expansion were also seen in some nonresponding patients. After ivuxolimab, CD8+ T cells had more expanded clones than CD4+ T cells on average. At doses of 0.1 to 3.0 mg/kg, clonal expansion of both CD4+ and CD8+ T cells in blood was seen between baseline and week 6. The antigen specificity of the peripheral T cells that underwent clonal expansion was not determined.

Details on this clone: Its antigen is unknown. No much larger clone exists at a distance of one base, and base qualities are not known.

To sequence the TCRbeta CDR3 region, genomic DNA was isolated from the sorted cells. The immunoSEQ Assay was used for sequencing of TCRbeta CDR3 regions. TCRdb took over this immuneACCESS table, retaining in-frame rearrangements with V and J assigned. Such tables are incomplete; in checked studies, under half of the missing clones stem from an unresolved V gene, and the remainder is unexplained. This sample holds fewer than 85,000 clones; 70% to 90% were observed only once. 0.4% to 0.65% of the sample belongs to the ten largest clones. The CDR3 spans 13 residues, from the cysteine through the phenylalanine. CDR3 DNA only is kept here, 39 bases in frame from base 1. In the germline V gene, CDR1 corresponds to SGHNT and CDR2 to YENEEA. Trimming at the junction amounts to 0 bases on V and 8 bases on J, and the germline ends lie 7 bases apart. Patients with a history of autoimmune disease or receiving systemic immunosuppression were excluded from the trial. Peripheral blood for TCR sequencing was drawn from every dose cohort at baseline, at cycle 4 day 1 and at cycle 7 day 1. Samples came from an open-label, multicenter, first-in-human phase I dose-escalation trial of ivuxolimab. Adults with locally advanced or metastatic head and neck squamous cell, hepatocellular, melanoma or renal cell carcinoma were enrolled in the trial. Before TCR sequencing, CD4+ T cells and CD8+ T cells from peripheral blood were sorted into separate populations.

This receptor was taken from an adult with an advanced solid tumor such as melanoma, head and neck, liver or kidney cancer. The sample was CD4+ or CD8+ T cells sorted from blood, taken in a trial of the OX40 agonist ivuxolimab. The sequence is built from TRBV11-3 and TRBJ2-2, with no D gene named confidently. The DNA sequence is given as TGTGCCAGCAGCTTAGATGCCACGGGGGAGCTGTTTTTT. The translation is CASSLDATGELFF.